The clone carrying this T cell receptor beta chain was counted a few times. This sample is drawn from a study of cytotoxic CD8 clonotypes in ibrutinib-treated CLL. V dropped 6 bases and J dropped 6; count of bases not matched to a gene: 5. From germline, CDR1 is MNHEY and CDR2 SVGAGI. The CDR3 runs to 14 residues. Profiling relied on immunoSEQ multiplex PCR, and the TCRdb table lists in-frame clones only, not all of them. The repertoire consists of 250,000 or so clones, with under 80% occurring once and the leading ten covering approximately 15%. The chain uses TRBV6-5 and TRBJ2-7, with TRBD2 identical over 13 bases. This material consisted of PBMCs, taken after 24 months of ibrutinib treatment. The sequence came from a human donor with chronic lymphocytic leukemia. CDR3 loop: CASRELAGGGEQYF. The CDR3 coding sequence is TGTGCCAGCAGAGAACTAGCGGGAGGGGGCGAGCAGTACTTC.